A single sample gave rise to the 15 T cell receptor beta chains below, sequenced in a study of blood T cell repertoires in COVID-19. Assay used: immunoSEQ multiplex PCR; TCRdb lists only in-frame clones, some missing. Of 95,000 to 100,000 clones listed, 80% to 90% are singletons. Input material: peripheral blood. These receptors all stem from a man older than 75 with acute or convalescent COVID-19.

The chain combines TRBV10-3 with TRBJ2-3; 10 bases fit TRBD2. Germline V lookup: CDR1 ENHRY, CDR2 SYGVKD. CDR3 size: 15 residues. Trimming took 2 bases from V and 3 from J; bases not matched to a gene: 2. The CDR3 bases are TGTGCCATCAGTGAGGGACTAGCGGAGACAGATACGCAGTATTTT. The encoded protein is CAISEGLAETDTQYF.

V gene TRBV30 combines with J gene TRBJ2-3, with 10 bases identical to TRBD2. Germline V lookup: CDR1 GTSNPN, CDR2 SVGIG (reference sequence). V shed 0 bases, J shed 4 bases, and the junction held 4 bases outside the gene matches. CDR3 size: 15 residues. The chain's CDR3 is CAWSVPSGGPDTQYF. The CDR3, as DNA: TGTGCCTGGAGTGTACCTAGCGGGGGCCCAGATACGCAGTATTTT. Based on the CDR3 plus reference TRBV30 and TRBJ2-3, the full variable domain is SQTIHQWPATLVQPVGSPLSLECTVEGTSNPNLYWYRQAAGRGLQLLFYSVGIGQISSEVPQNLSASRPQDRQFILSSKKLLLSDSGFYLCAWSVPSGGPDTQYFGPGTRLTVL.

This chain links TRBV11-2 with TRBJ2-7; 8 nucleotides agree with TRBD2. Looked up from germline, CDR1 is SGHAT and CDR2 is FQNNGV. After removal of 3 bases from V and 3 bases from J, the junction contained 4 bases not matched to a gene. There are 14 residues in the CDR3. CDR3 region: CASSFSSGSYEQYF. The DNA for the CDR3 is TGTGCCAGCAGCTTCTCCAGCGGGAGCTACGAGCAGTACTTC.

This sequence joins TRBV18 and TRBJ1-4; no reliable D call. Germline CDR1 and CDR2: KGHSH and LQKENI. V was cut by 0 bases and J by 0 bases, with 11 bases left in between. This CDR3 has 17 amino acids. CDR3: CASSPPNAQATNEKLFF. The CDR3 DNA is TGTGCCAGCTCACCACCGAACGCGCAGGCAACTAATGAAAAACTGTTTTTT.

J is TRBJ2-3 and V is TRBV19, with D tentatively TRBD2 (5 bases). The germline gives CDR1 LNHDA, CDR2 SQIVND (reference sequence). The CDR3 spans 16 residues. Between the trimmed V and J ends, which lost 2 bases and 0 bases, there was a span of 12 bases. This chain's CDR3 is CASSISPDSSTDTQYF. In DNA form, the CDR3 reads TGTGCCAGTAGTATAAGTCCGGACTCAAGCACAGATACGCAGTATTTT. The whole variable domain, remainder taken from reference TRBV19 and TRBJ2-3, is DGGITQSPKYLFRKEGQNVTLSCEQNLNHDAMYWYRQDPGQGLRLIYYSQIVNDFQKGDIAEGYSVSREKKESFPLTVTSAQKNPTAFYLCASSISPDSSTDTQYFGPGTRLTVL.

This chain links TRBV28 with TRBJ1-4; no clear D. The CDR3 length is 12 residues. Germline assignment: CDR1 MDHEN and CDR2 SYDVKM. The V end was cut by 2 bases, the J end by 8 bases, with 6 bases between. The CDR3 here is CASSLPGEKLFF. Written as DNA, the CDR3 is TGTGCCAGCAGTTTACCAGGAGAAAAACTGTTTTTT. The full variable domain, rest sourced from reference TRBV28 and TRBJ1-4, is DVKVTQSSRYLVKRTGEKVFLECVQDMDHENMFWYRQDPGLGLRLIYFSYDVKMKEKGDIPEGYSVSREKKERFSLILESASTNQTSMYLCASSLPGEKLFFGSGTQLSVL.

This chain links TRBV11-3 with TRBJ2-1; 12 nucleotides align to TRBD1. V lost 4 bases, J lost 6 bases, and 10 bases stayed unmatched. CDR3 length: 17 amino acids. Germline V gene data show CDR1 as SGHNT and CDR2 as YENEEA. The CDR3 nucleotides read TGTGCCAGCAGCTCAGACTCCGGGACAGGGGGCTTCAATGAGCAGTTCTTC. It is translated as CASSSDSGTGGFNEQFF.

This clone was seen only once. The chain links TRBV5-5 to TRBJ2-2; possible D gene TRBD1, 6 bases. Trimming pared 4 bases from V and 0 bases from J, leaving 10 bases between. The CDR3 is 15 amino acids. The germline V gene has CDR1 SGHKS and CDR2 YYEKEE (reference sequence). Here the CDR3 reads CASSLRQANTGELFF. DNA of the CDR3: TGTGCCAGCAGCCTCAGACAGGCGAACACCGGGGAGCTGTTTTTT.

The CDR3, as DNA: TGTGCCAGCAGCGCCGGCTTTCGCGGTTCGACAGATACGCAGTATTTT. This translates into CASSAGFRGSTDTQYF. The gene calls are TRBV9 and TRBJ2-3; D gene uncertain. In germline, CDR1 is SGDLS, CDR2 YYNGEE. V gave up 3 bases and J gave up 3 bases, with 17 bases separating them. The CDR3 loop spans 16 amino acids. Complete variable domain (other parts from reference TRBV9 and TRBJ2-3): DSGVTQTPKHLITATGQRVTLRCSPRSGDLSVYWYQQSLDQGLQFLIQYYNGEERAKGNILERFSAQQFPDLHSELNLSSLELGDSALYFCASSAGFRGSTDTQYFGPGTRLTVL.

This sequence joins TRBV12-5 and TRBJ2-1, with TRBD2 as a possible D gene (5 bases). The CDR3 is 16 amino acids. V was shortened by 6 bases and J by 0 bases, with 15 bases between the two germline ends. Germline CDR1 and CDR2: LGHNT and FRNRAP. The CDR3 reads CASGIGLPSSYNEQFF. The CDR3 DNA is TGTGCTAGTGGGATCGGACTCCCGAGCTCCTACAATGAGCAGTTCTTC.

This chain connects TRBV6-5 to TRBJ1-1, with D tentatively TRBD1 (6 bases). The germline V and J ends were trimmed by 0 bases and 8 bases, with 16 bases remaining between them. The CDR3 contains 15 residues. In germline, CDR1 is MNHEY, CDR2 SVGAGI. This CDR3 is CASSYSAGEQSEAFF. DNA for the CDR3: TGTGCCAGCAGTTACTCCGCAGGGGAGCAATCGGAAGCTTTCTTT.

The chain joins TRBV10-3 to TRBJ2-3, with 13 bases matching TRBD2. V gave up 3 bases and J gave up 6 bases; unmatched junction bases: 9. This CDR3 region has 17 residues. Germline V gene data show CDR1 as ENHRY and CDR2 as SYGVKD. CDR3 in amino acids: CAISESRTSGSADTQYF. The CDR3 nucleotides read TGTGCCATCAGTGAAAGTCGGACTAGCGGGAGCGCTGATACGCAGTATTTT.

The V and J genes are TRBV29-1 and TRBJ1-4; tentatively, D is TRBD1 (5 bases). V was cut by 1 base and J by 10 bases, with 10 bases left in between. CDR3 length equals 12 residues. CDR1 is SQVTM, CDR2 ANQGSEA, per germline. The CDR3 loop reads CSVEGRGGKLFF. CDR3 coding DNA: TGCAGCGTTGAAGGAAGGGGTGGAAAACTGTTTTTT.

The chain uses TRBV6-5 and TRBJ2-2; D not certain. Germline-derived CDR1 and CDR2 are MNHEY and SVGAGI. This CDR3 is 14 amino acids long. V gave up 10 bases and J gave up 0 bases, with 12 bases separating them. The CDR3 DNA sequence: TGTGCCACACTGGGCCCGACGAACACCGGGGAGCTGTTTTTT. It codes for CATLGPTNTGELFF.

The chain uses TRBV7-9 and TRBJ2-7; tentatively, D is TRBD1 (6 bases). The germline V gene encodes CDR1 SEHNR and CDR2 FQNEAQ (reference sequence). The CDR3 consists of 16 residues. V dropped 4 bases and J dropped 6 bases, with 22 bases sitting between them. The CDR3 region is CASSYLARGLESEQYF. CDR3 bases: TGTGCCAGCAGCTACCTCGCGAGGGGGTTAGAGTCCGAGCAGTACTTC.